Here is one T cell receptor (beta chain) with its context. The target antigen is unknown. The ends lost 3 bases at V and 5 bases at J; junction bases unmatched: 6. Germline lookup yields CDR1 SGHRS and CDR2 YFSETQ. The CDR3 has 17 amino acids. This entry comes from a study of CD8 T cells in ankylosing spondylitis. General study points: It was reported that disease-linked clones were significantly enriched in matched ankylosing spondylitis synovial fluid. Ankylosing spondylitis blood appeared to carry a characteristic TCR beta motif of roughly eight highly homologous variants.

Generation of TCR beta libraries employed quantitative 5'-RACE incorporating molecular barcodes. TCRdb re-analysed the 5' RACE reads in MiXCR, keeping a single row per CDR3 protein. The profile shows around 540,000 distinct CDR3 sequences, 9.5% to 15% of them singletons. This sequence was found in a male donor with ankylosing spondylitis. The sequenced sample consisted of blood, either unsorted or a sorted T cell fraction (not recorded which). The chain joins TRBV5-1 to TRBJ2-2; 14 nucleotides match TRBD2. DNA of the CDR3: TGCGCCAGCAGCTCCGGGACTAGCGGGAGTAGGACCGGGGAGCTGTTTTTT. Translation: CASSSGTSGSRTGELFF.